The 31 T cell receptor beta chains presented below share a single source sample, sequenced in a study of patients and donors after allogeneic stem cell transplantation. MiXCR, run by TCRdb on the RT-PCR reads, gives a single entry per CDR3 protein. The sample lists about 230,000 distinct CDR3 sequences; 13% to 15% were seen once. Sequencing was done on a sample of blood, either unsorted or a sorted T cell fraction (not recorded which). Source of these receptors: a human donor who was either an allogeneic HSCT recipient or a stem cell or donor lymphocyte infusion donor (not recorded which). It is not recorded whose cells these are; they may come from a transplant donor.

The rearrangement joins TRBV19 to TRBJ2-7; tentative D call: TRBD1 (6 bases). V gave up 3 bases and J gave up 3 bases, with 18 bases separating them. The CDR3 sequence is 16 residues long. Germline V lookup: CDR1 LNHDA, CDR2 SQIVND (reference sequence). The CDR3 DNA follows: TGTGCCAGTAGTATGAAGGGTCAGGGGAATTACTACGAGCAGTACTTC. Amino acids: CASSMKGQGNYYEQYF.

In its sample, this clonotype was seen a few times. The CDR3 bases are TGTGCCAGCACACTTGGCAGGCAGCAACATGAAGCTTTCTTT. This encodes CASTLGRQQHEAFF. The gene calls are TRBV7-9 and TRBJ1-1; D is undetermined. V was clipped by 7 bases and J by 7 bases, with 19 bases between them. This CDR3 is built from 14 residues. Germline V gene data show CDR1 as SEHNR and CDR2 as FQNEAQ (reference sequence). The full variable domain, its missing parts supplied by reference TRBV7-9 and TRBJ1-1, is DTGVSQNPRHKITKRGQNVTFRCDPISEHNRLYWYRQTLGQGPEFLTYFQNEAQLEKSRLLSDRFSAERPKGSFSTLEIQRTEQGDSAMYLCASTLGRQQHEAFFGQGTRLTVV.

This clonotype was detected ten times or more. The chain combines TRBV5-1 with TRBJ2-3; D is perhaps TRBD2 (6 bases). Germline lookup yields CDR1 SGHRS and CDR2 YFSETQ. The CDR3 is made up of 15 amino acids. Trimming cost V 2 bases and J 2 bases, with 12 bases left between them. The CDR3 coding sequence is TGCGCCAGCAGCTTTAGCGGAGCGAACACAGATACGCAGTATTTT. This sequence encodes CASSFSGANTDTQYF.

This clonotype was seen more than once but under ten times. The V call is TRBV5-1, the J call TRBJ2-3, with D possibly matching TRBD2 (6 bases). Trimming took 0 bases from V and 6 from J, leaving 14 bases between them. Germline CDR1 SGHRS, CDR2 YFSETQ. The CDR3 is made up of 15 amino acids. The DNA for the CDR3 is TGCGCCAGCAGCTTGGTTTTGCGGGGAGCGGATACGCAGTATTTT. It translates to CASSLVLRGADTQYF.

The chain links TRBV5-1 to TRBJ2-7; 8 nucleotides match TRBD2. V shed 0 bases and J 1 base; nucleotides not matched to a gene: 9. From germline, CDR1 is SGHRS and CDR2 YFSETQ. The CDR3 has 17 residues. The CDR3 is CASSLGFGSGISYEQYF. CDR3 in DNA: TGCGCCAGCAGCTTGGGCTTTGGTAGCGGGATTTCCTACGAGCAGTACTTC.

In its sample, this clonotype was seen a few times. This chain connects TRBV20-1 to TRBJ2-1; D remains ambiguous. From germline, CDR1 is DFQATT and CDR2 SNEGSKA (reference sequence). V lost 4 bases and J 7 bases, leaving 8 bases between the germline ends. The CDR3 is 11 residues long. The DNA of the CDR3 is TGCAGTGCTACAGGTTTAAATGAGCAGTTCTTC. It translates to CSATGLNEQFF.

This clonotype was observed many times. The chain carries TRBV12-3 or TRBV12-4 and TRBJ2-7, with TRBD2 as a possible D gene (6 bases). V was cut by 2 bases and J by 7 bases, with 18 bases left in between. CDR3 size: 15 residues. The CDR3 region is CASSLRRDPPGEQYF. The CDR3 DNA is TGTGCCAGCAGTTTACGGCGGGATCCGCCGGGGGAGCAGTACTTC.

This clonotype has a handful of counts. V is TRBV13 and J is TRBJ2-7; D possibly corresponds to TRBD2 (6 bases). The V end lost 0 bases, the J end lost 0 bases, and 9 bases lay between the germline ends. Germline assignment: CDR1 PRHDT and CDR2 FYEKMQ (reference sequence). The CDR3 loop spans 15 amino acids. This CDR3 reads CASSLGGGVSYEQYF. CDR3 sequence (DNA): TGTGCCAGCAGCTTAGGAGGCGGGGTCTCCTACGAGCAGTACTTC. The whole variable domain, remainder taken from reference TRBV13 and TRBJ2-7, is AAGVIQSPRHLIKEKRETATLKCYPIPRHDTVYWYQQGPGQDPQFLISFYEKMQSDKGSIPDRFSAQQFSDYHSELNMSSLELGDSALYFCASSLGGGVSYEQYFGPGTRLTVT.

There are many counts of this clonotype. The V gene is TRBV7-2, the J gene TRBJ2-7; no clear D. V gave up 0 bases and J gave up 6 bases, with 6 bases separating them. Germline values: CDR1 SGHTA, CDR2 FQGNSA. The CDR3 is 12 amino acids. The CDR3 region has the DNA TGTGCCAGCAGCTTAGCAATCGCCGAGCAGTACTTC. Its protein is CASSLAIAEQYF.

This clonotype was picked up a small number of times. The chain uses TRBV4-2 and TRBJ1-1, with D tentatively TRBD1 (5 bases). Between the trimmed V and J ends, which lost 4 bases and 2 bases, there was a span of 20 bases. The CDR3 is made up of 17 amino acids. Germline values: CDR1 LGHNA, CDR2 YNFKEQ. The CDR3 bases are TGTGCCAGCAGCCCAGGAACCGGGACGGATCTTAACACTGAAGCTTTCTTT. Translation: CASSPGTGTDLNTEAFF.

This clonotype was seen a few times. The chain links TRBV3-1 to TRBJ2-1; 9 bases fit TRBD1. The CDR3 loop spans 16 amino acids. The germline V gene has CDR1 LGHDT and CDR2 YNNKEL (reference sequence). V dropped 3 bases and J dropped 7; count of bases not matched to a gene: 10. The CDR3 sequence is CASSHTGGSKLNEQFF. The CDR3 DNA is TGTGCCAGCAGCCATACAGGGGGCTCCAAGCTGAATGAGCAGTTCTTC.

The sample holds many counts of this clonotype. As DNA, the CDR3 is TGTGCCAGCAGTTTAGGGGGACTGCGACCCCCAGATACGCAGTATTTT. Translated, it gives CASSLGGLRPPDTQYF. This rearrangement joins TRBV12-3 or TRBV12-4 to TRBJ2-3, with D perhaps matching TRBD2 (6 bases). Trimming cost V 1 base and J 4 bases, with 15 bases left between them. There are 16 residues in the CDR3.

This clonotype was counted ten times or more. The chain joins TRBV20-1 to TRBJ1-5; D not certain. The CDR3 loop spans 12 amino acids. Germline V gives CDR1 DFQATT, CDR2 SNEGSKA (reference sequence). Trimming shortened V by 6 bases and J by 8 bases, and 14 bases separated the two germline ends. CDR3 sequence (DNA): TGCAGTGCCATCACTCTGGGGAAGCCCCAGCATTTT. Its protein product is CSAITLGKPQHF.

This clonotype was counted between two and nine times. The rearrangement joins TRBV6-1 to TRBJ2-7; no clear D gene. Per the germline V gene, CDR1 is MNHNS and CDR2 is SASEGT. The length of the CDR3 is 14 residues. Trimming shortened V by 5 bases and J by 0 bases, and 11 bases separated the two germline ends. The CDR3 is CASSPFMSSYEQYF. CDR3 DNA sequence: TGTGCCAGCAGTCCCTTTATGAGCTCCTACGAGCAGTACTTC.

This clonotype was counted at least ten times. The chain combines TRBV19 with TRBJ2-7, with 9 bases fitting TRBD2. CDR3 length equals 15 residues. The junction had 4 bases not matched to a gene; V was cut back by 1 base and J by 3 bases. Germline assignment: CDR1 LNHDA and CDR2 SQIVND (reference sequence). CDR3 amino acids: CASSIGDSGSYEQYF. The DNA of the CDR3 is TGTGCCAGTAGTATAGGTGATAGCGGGAGCTACGAGCAGTACTTC.

This clonotype was seen at least ten times. The chain carries TRBV12-3 or TRBV12-4 and TRBJ2-1; D gene unclear. The CDR3 is 12 amino acids. The V end lost 4 bases, the J end lost 7 bases, and 8 bases lay between the germline ends. In nucleotides, the CDR3 is TGTGCCAGCAGTTATGGAAGTAATGAGCAGTTCTTC. It codes for CASSYGSNEQFF.

This clonotype was picked up many times. J is TRBJ1-1 and V is TRBV3-1; D call uncertain. Trimming removed 0 bases at V and 4 bases at J, with 12 bases between. Germline values: CDR1 LGHDT, CDR2 YNNKEL (reference sequence). This CDR3 contains 15 residues. The chain's CDR3 is CASSQERTRVTEAFF. In DNA form, the CDR3 reads TGTGCCAGCAGCCAAGAACGCACGCGGGTCACTGAAGCTTTCTTT.

This clonotype was recorded many times. This chain joins TRBV6-2 or TRBV6-3 and TRBJ2-7; tentatively, D is TRBD1 or TRBD2 (5 bases each). Germline CDR1 MNHEY, CDR2 SVGEGT. Trimming stripped 7 bases from V and 2 bases from J, with 12 bases between. The CDR3 sequence is 13 residues long. The DNA for the CDR3 is TGTGCCAGCACGGGACGGTATCCCTACGAGCAGTACTTC. The encoded protein is CASTGRYPYEQYF.

The CDR3 DNA sequence: TGTGCCAGCAGCGTAGCTGGACAGCTGGGGACTGAAGCTTTCTTT. Protein sequence: CASSVAGQLGTEAFF. V and J are TRBV9 and TRBJ1-1; D perhaps matches TRBD1 (6 bases). Germline CDR1 is SGDLS and CDR2 is YYNGEE. The CDR3 spans 15 residues. The V gene lost 0 bases and the J gene lost 5 bases, with 14 bases spanning the gap.

There are many counts of this clonotype. V is TRBV10-3 and J is TRBJ2-7; D is undetermined. Germline V gives CDR1 ENHRY, CDR2 SYGVKD. The V end lost 5 bases, the J end lost 3 bases, and 8 bases lay between the germline ends. The CDR3 length is 12 residues. The CDR3 DNA follows: TGTGCCATCAGTTCGTCGCGCTACGAGCAGTACTTC. This codes for CAISSSRYEQYF.

J is TRBJ1-1 and V is TRBV5-1; D gene unclear. The ends were cut back, 3 bases at V and 1 base at J, with 10 bases in the middle. The CDR3 spans 14 residues. Germline V lookup: CDR1 SGHRS, CDR2 YFSETQ. The CDR3 is CASSSGVANTEAFF. The CDR3 nucleotides read TGCGCCAGCAGCTCCGGGGTCGCGAACACTGAAGCTTTCTTT. The full variable domain, rest sourced from reference TRBV5-1 and TRBJ1-1, is KAGVTQTPRYLIKTRGQQVTLSCSPISGHRSVSWYQQTPGQGLQFLFEYFSETQRNKGNFPGRFSGRQFSNSRSEMNVSTLELGDSALYLCASSSGVANTEAFFGQGTRLTVV.

This sequence joins TRBV27 and TRBJ1-2; 8 nucleotides match TRBD1. The CDR3 loop spans 13 amino acids. After removal of 5 bases from V and 7 bases from J, the junction contained 6 bases not matched to a gene. The V gene's germline CDR1 is MNHEY and CDR2 SMNVEV (reference sequence). CDR3 region: CASSQDRASGYTF. The CDR3 DNA reads TGTGCCAGCAGTCAGGACAGGGCTAGTGGCTACACCTTC.

This clonotype rates as medium-sized. V usage is TRBV12-3 or TRBV12-4 and J usage is TRBJ2-6; no definite D call. This CDR3 spans 14 amino acids. Deletions cut 8 bases from V and 2 bases from J, with 10 bases between. In nucleotides, the CDR3 is TGTGCCAGCGTATGGGGTACTGGGGCCAACGTCCTGACTTTC. Amino acid sequence: CASVWGTGANVLTF.

The chain couples TRBV24-1 to TRBJ2-7; tentatively, D is TRBD1 or TRBD2 (5 bases each). V shed 2 bases and J shed 1 base, with 8 bases lying between them. The V gene's germline CDR1 is KGHDR and CDR2 SFDVKD. The CDR3 consists of 14 residues. The CDR3 spells CATSDSGRSYEQYF. For the CDR3, the DNA is TGTGCCACCAGTGATTCGGGACGGTCCTACGAGCAGTACTTC.

At least ten counts were recorded for this clonotype. CDR3 coding DNA: TGTGCCAGCAGCCACGGACAGATAAATTCACCCCTCCACTTT. Translated, it gives CASSHGQINSPLHF. This chain uses TRBV11-2 with TRBJ1-6; perhaps TRBD1 as D (6 bases). The CDR3 is made up of 14 amino acids. The germline V gene encodes CDR1 SGHAT and CDR2 FQNNGV. Between the trimmed V and J ends, which lost 5 bases and 7 bases, there was a span of 12 bases.

The chain joins TRBV25-1 to TRBJ2-1; D gene unclear. Trimming shortened V by 1 base and J by 0 bases, and 13 bases separated the two germline ends. This CDR3 comprises 17 residues. Germline-derived CDR1 and CDR2 are MGHDK and SYGVNS. In DNA, the CDR3 is TGTGCCAGCAGTGAATCGAAGGCTTATAACTCCTACAATGAGCAGTTCTTC. Its translation is CASSESKAYNSYNEQFF.

This clonotype appeared a few times. A much larger clone is a single base away; this may be a read error. The rearrangement links TRBV7-3 to TRBJ1-6; 9 bases are shared with TRBD1. J gave up 9 bases and V 3 bases, and 3 bases lay outside the gene matches. This CDR3 region has 14 residues. Germline-derived CDR1 and CDR2 are SGHTA and FQGTGA. The CDR3 DNA is TGTGCCAGCAGCTTTACAGGGGGCGTTTCACCCCTCCACTTT. It yields the protein CASSFTGGVSPLHF.

This clonotype was observed at least ten times. The chain couples TRBV24-1 to TRBJ1-2; tentatively, D is TRBD1 (6 bases). Trimming took 3 bases from V and 3 from J, leaving 10 bases between them. This CDR3 has 14 residues. The germline V gene encodes CDR1 KGHDR and CDR2 SFDVKD. CDR3 nucleotides: TGTGCCACCAGTGATGCGACAGGCTACTATGGCTACACCTTC. It yields the protein CATSDATGYYGYTF.

Ten or more counts support this clonotype. The chain joins TRBV6-2 or TRBV6-3 to TRBJ1-1; unclear D gene. The germline V gene encodes CDR1 MNHEY and CDR2 SVGEGT. V was shortened by 8 bases and J by 1 base, with 14 bases between the two germline ends. The CDR3 spans 14 residues. The CDR3 nucleotides read TGTGCCAGCCGTCTTTGGGCCGGGAACACTGAAGCTTTCTTT. Amino acid sequence: CASRLWAGNTEAFF.

This clonotype has more than one count but fewer than ten. The gene calls are TRBV15 and TRBJ2-5, with TRBD1 as a possible D gene (6 bases). Germline V gives CDR1 LNHNV, CDR2 YYDKDF (reference sequence). With 4 bases removed from V and 5 bases from J, the gap between germline ends came to 11 bases. The CDR3 extends over 13 amino acids. Written as DNA, the CDR3 is TGTGCCACCAGCACCCGGGACACCGAGACCCAGTACTTC. This translates into CATSTRDTETQYF.

This clonotype came up a few times. The chain recombines TRBV11-2 with TRBJ2-7, with 9 bases identical to TRBD2. The germline gives CDR1 SGHAT, CDR2 FQNNGV. After removal of 5 bases from V and 4 bases from J, the junction contained 6 bases not matched to a gene. The CDR3 runs 14 residues. CDR3 loop: CASSPLAGRYEQYF. CDR3 sequence (DNA): TGTGCCAGCAGCCCCCTAGCGGGAAGATACGAGCAGTACTTC.